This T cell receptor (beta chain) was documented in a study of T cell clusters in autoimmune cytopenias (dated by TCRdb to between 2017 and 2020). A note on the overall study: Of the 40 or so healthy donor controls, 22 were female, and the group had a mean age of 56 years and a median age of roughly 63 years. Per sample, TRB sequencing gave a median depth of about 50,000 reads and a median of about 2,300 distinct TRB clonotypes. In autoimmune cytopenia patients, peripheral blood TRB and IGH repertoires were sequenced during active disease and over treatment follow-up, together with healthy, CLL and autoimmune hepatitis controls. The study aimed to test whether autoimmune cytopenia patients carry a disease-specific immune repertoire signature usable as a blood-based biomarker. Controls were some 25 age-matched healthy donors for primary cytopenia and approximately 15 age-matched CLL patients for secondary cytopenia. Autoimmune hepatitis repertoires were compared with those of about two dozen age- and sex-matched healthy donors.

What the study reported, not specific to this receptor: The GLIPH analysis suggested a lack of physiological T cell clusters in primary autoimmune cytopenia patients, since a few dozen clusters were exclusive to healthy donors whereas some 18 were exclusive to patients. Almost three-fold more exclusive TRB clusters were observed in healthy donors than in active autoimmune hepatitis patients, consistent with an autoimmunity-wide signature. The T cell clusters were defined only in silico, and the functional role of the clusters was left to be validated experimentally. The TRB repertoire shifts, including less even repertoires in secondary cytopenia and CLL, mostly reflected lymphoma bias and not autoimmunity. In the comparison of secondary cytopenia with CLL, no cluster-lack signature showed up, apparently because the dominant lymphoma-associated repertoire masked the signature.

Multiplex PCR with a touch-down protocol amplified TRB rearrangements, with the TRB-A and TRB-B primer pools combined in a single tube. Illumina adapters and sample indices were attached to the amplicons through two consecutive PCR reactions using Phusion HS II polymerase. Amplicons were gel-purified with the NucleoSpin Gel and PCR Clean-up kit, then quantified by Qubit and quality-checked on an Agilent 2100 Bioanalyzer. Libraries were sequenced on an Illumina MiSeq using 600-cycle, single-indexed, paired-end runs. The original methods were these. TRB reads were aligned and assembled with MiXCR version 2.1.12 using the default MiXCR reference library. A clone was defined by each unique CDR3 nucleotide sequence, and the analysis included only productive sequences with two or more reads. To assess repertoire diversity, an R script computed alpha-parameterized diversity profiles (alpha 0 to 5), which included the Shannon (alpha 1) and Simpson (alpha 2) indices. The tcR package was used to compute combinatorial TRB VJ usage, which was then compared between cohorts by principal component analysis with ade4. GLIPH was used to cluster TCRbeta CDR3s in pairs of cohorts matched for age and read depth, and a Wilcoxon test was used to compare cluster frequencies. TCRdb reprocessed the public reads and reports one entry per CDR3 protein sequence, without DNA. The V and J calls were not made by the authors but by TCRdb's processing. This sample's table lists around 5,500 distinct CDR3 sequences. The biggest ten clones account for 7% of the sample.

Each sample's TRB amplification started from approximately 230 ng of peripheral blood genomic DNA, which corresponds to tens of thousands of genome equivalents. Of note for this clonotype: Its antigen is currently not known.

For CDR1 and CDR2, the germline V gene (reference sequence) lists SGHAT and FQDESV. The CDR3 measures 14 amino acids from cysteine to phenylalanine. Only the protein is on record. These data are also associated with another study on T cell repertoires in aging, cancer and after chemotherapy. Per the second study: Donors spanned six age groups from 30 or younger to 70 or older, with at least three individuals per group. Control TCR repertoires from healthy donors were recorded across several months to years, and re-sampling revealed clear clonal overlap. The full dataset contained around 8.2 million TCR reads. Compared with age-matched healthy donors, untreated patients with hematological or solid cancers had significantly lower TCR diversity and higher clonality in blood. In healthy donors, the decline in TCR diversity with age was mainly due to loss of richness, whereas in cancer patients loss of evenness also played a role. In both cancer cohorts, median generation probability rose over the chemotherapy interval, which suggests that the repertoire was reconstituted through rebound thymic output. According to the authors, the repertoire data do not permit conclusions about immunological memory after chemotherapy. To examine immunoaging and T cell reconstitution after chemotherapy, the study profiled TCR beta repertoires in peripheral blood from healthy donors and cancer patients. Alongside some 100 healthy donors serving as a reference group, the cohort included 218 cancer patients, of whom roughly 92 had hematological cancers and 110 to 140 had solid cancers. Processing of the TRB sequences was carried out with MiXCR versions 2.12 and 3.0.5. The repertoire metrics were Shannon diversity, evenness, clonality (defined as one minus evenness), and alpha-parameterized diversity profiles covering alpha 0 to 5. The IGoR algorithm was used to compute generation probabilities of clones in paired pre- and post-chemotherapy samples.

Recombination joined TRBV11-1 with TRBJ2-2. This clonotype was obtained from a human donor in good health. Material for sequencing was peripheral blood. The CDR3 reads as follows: CASRSKTNTGELFF.